Listed below are T cell receptor beta chains from one sample, sequenced in a study of shared T cell receptors in the human thymus. Sequenced by immunoSEQ multiplex PCR; TCRdb stores in-frame clones only, minus some. The sample comprises roughly 550,000 clones, about four fifths of which are singletons, and approximately 0.013% rests with the top ten. These data were likewise used in another study, on human thymus T cells.

Sequenced input: thymocytes. The receptor source for this set is a boy under three years old with a congenital heart defect. Each CDR3 is given with its conserved first and last residue. A D gene is named only where the DNA matches it firmly. Part of the rows lack a size; the others show once, few, many or a class for expanded clones.

TGTGCCAGCAGTTGGGCGGGCCGAGAAAATGAAAAACTGTTTTTT	CASSWAGRENEKLFF	TRBV6-5	.	TRBJ1-4	.
TGTGCCAGCAGTGGACGGGGACTAGCGGATAGCACAGATACGCAGTATTTT	CASSGRGLADSTDTQYF	TRBV2	.	TRBJ2-3	TRBD2
TGCAGCGTTGCCGACTCGACGGATTCCTATGGCTACACCTTC	CSVADSTDSYGYTF	TRBV29-1	few	TRBJ1-2	.
TGTGCCAGCAGTTCCGAAGCGGGAGGGACGTTGGTCGGGGAGCTGTTTTTT	CASSSEAGGTLVGELFF	TRBV27	.	TRBJ2-2	TRBD2
TGTGCCAGCAGTGAACATGCGGATCAGCCCCAGCATTTT	CASSEHADQPQHF	TRBV6-1	.	TRBJ1-5	.
TGTGCTAGTGGTTTGGTACATGGATGGGGAGGGATCTATGGCTACACCTTC	CASGLVHGWGGIYGYTF	TRBV12-5	.	TRBJ1-2	.
TGTGCCAGCAGAGGACAGGCAATTAGCAATCAGCCCCAGCATTTT	CASRGQAISNQPQHF	TRBV28	few	TRBJ1-5	TRBD1
TGTGCCAGCAGCTCCATAGGACTAGCGGAGGGCTACGAGCAGTACTTC	CASSSIGLAEGYEQYF	TRBV5-4	.	TRBJ2-7	TRBD2
TGTGCCAGCAGTGACCTACGCGGGCGAGGTGAAAAACTGTTTTTT	CASSDLRGRGEKLFF	TRBV25-1	.	TRBJ1-4	.
TGTGCCAGCAGTCTACCTTCGGCGGGTGAGCAGTTCTTC	CASSLPSAGEQFF	TRBV27	.	TRBJ2-1	.
TGTGCCACAGGGAGGGATCGGCTAGCGGAACCCTACGAGCAGTGCTTC	CATGRDRLAEPYEQCF	TRBV28	.	TRBJ2-7	TRBD2
TGTGCCAGCAGCTTGGGGGGACTGTCAACTAATGAAAAACTGTTTTTT	CASSLGGLSTNEKLFF	TRBV5-6	.	TRBJ1-4	.
TGTGCCAGCTCACCTGAACAGGGGGCCTGGCACATTCAGTACTTC	CASSPEQGAWHIQYF	TRBV18	.	TRBJ2-4	TRBD1
TGTGCCAGCAGCTTTCAAGCGGGACACAATGAGCAGTTCTTC	CASSFQAGHNEQFF	TRBV7-4	once	TRBJ2-1	TRBD2
TGTGCCAGCAGCCCCCGGGACAGGGGGGCGTACGAGCAGTACTTC	CASSPRDRGAYEQYF	TRBV11-2	.	TRBJ2-7	TRBD1
TGTGCCAGCAGCTTGCGGGACTCCACTAACTATGGCTACACCTTC	CASSLRDSTNYGYTF	TRBV5-6	few	TRBJ1-2	.
TGTGCCAGCAGTTTAATACCAACAGATGAAAAACTGTTTTTT	CASSLIPTDEKLFF	TRBV27	few	TRBJ1-4	.
TGTGCCAGAAGCTTGGACCGAGGCTCCTACGAGCAGTACTTC	CARSLDRGSYEQYF	TRBV5-3	.	TRBJ2-7	.
TGCGCCAGCAGCTTGGCCACCGGGGGAGGGGCCAAAAGGGACGAGCAGTACTTC	CASSLATGGGAKRDEQYF	TRBV5-1	.	TRBJ2-7	TRBD2
TGTGCCAGCAGCTGCAACGGGACTAGTAACGTCTACGAGCAGTACTTC	CASSCNGTSNVYEQYF	TRBV5-4	.	TRBJ2-7	TRBD2
TGCGCCAGCAGCCAAGATCGTGGCGGGAGGGCAGAGGAGCAGTACTTC	CASSQDRGGRAEEQYF	TRBV4-1	.	TRBJ2-7	TRBD2
TGTGCCAGCAGCCTCGATGAAAAACTGTTTTTT	CASSLDEKLFF	TRBV14	.	TRBJ1-4	.
TGTGCCAGCTCAGCTCGACAGGGGACAGCCTCGAGTGGTGGCTACACCTTC	CASSARQGTASSGGYTF	TRBV18	once	TRBJ1-2	TRBD1
TGTGCCAGTTCCCCGCGGGGCGACTATGGCTACACCTTC	CASSPRGDYGYTF	TRBV19	few	TRBJ1-2	.
TGTGCCAGCACCCCGGTTGGCTCCTACGAGCAGTACTTC	CASTPVGSYEQYF	TRBV6-5	.	TRBJ2-7	.
TGTGCCAGCAGTTTATTACGGGGTTGCGAGCAGTACTTC	CASSLLRGCEQYF	TRBV27	.	TRBJ2-7	.
TGTGCCAGCAGTTACGTGCTAGCGGGAGGCCCCTACGAGCAGTACTTC	CASSYVLAGGPYEQYF	TRBV6-5	.	TRBJ2-7	TRBD2
TGTGCCAGCAGCCAAGCCCCTTTTGGGCCATACCAAGAGACCCAGTACTTC	CASSQAPFGPYQETQYF	TRBV27	.	TRBJ2-5	.
TGTGCCAGCCCCGCCCCAGGGGGCACCGGGGAGCTGTTTTTT	CASPAPGGTGELFF	TRBV18	few	TRBJ2-2	TRBD1
TGCGCCAGCAGCCAAGTCGCCAGGGTGGCCAATGAGCAGTTCTTC	CASSQVARVANEQFF	TRBV4-1	.	TRBJ2-1	.
TGTGCCTGGAGTGCCTCCGGGACAAGTAATGAAAAACTGTTTTTT	CAWSASGTSNEKLFF	TRBV30	.	TRBJ1-4	.
TGTGCCAGCAGCCAAGTTTTTGCCGGAGCGGGAGGGCCGGGAAATGAGCAGTTCTTC	CASSQVFAGAGGPGNEQFF	TRBV4-2	once	TRBJ2-1	TRBD2
TGCGCCAGCAGCCAAGACCCTAGCACAGATACGCAGTATTTT	CASSQDPSTDTQYF	TRBV4-3	few	TRBJ2-3	.
TGTGCCAGCAGCTTATGGACTAGCGGGTCCTCCCCTTCTACGAAGTCCCGTCTCTACGAGCAGTACTTC	CASSLWTSGSSPSTKSRLYEQYF	TRBV28	.	TRBJ2-7	TRBD2
TGTGCCAGCAGTCCGGGACTAGCGGGAAGGGGCGAGCAGTACTTC	CASSPGLAGRGEQYF	TRBV6-1	few	TRBJ2-7	TRBD2
TGTGCCAGCAGCCAAGGCACTAGCGGGGATAGCACAGATACGCAGTATTTT	CASSQGTSGDSTDTQYF	TRBV14	.	TRBJ2-3	TRBD2
TGCGCCAGCAGCCAAGGGAAAACCCGGGACTCGTCCTACAATGAGCAGTTCTTC	CASSQGKTRDSSYNEQFF	TRBV4-1	.	TRBJ2-1	.
TGTGCCAGCAGCTCACTCCCGGGAGGAGAGACCCAGTACTTC	CASSSLPGGETQYF	TRBV7-2	.	TRBJ2-5	TRBD2